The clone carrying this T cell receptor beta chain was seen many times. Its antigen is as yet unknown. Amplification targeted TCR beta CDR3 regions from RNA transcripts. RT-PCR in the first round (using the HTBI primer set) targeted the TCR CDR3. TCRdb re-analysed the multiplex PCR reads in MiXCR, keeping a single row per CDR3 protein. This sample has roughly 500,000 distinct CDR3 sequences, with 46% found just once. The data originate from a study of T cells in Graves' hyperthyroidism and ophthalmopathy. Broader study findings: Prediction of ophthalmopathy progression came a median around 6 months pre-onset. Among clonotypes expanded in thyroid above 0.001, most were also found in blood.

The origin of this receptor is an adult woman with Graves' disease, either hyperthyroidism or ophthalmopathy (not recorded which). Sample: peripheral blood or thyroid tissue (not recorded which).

CDR3 DNA sequence: TGTGCCAGCAGCTTAGCGCCCAGGGGGACCACTGAAGCTTTCTTT. This codes for CASSLAPRGTTEAFF. The J gene is TRBJ1-1, the V gene TRBV11-1, with 7 bases matching TRBD1. Per germline, CDR1 SGHAT and CDR2 FQDESV (reference sequence). CDR3 length: 15 amino acids. The V gene end was trimmed by 0 bases and the J gene end by 4 bases; junction bases not matched to a gene: 5.